The 3 T cell receptor beta chains given below trace back to one sample, sequenced in a study of shared clonotypes between healthy human individuals. Using immunoSEQ multiplex PCR, the repertoire was profiled, and TCRdb retains in-frame clones only, with some absent. The sample yields 550,000 to 850,000 clones, around 77% seen once. Sequencing was performed on memory CD4+ T cells sorted from blood. Subset: CD45RA-negative fraction. All receptors derive from a woman in her twenties or thirties in good health.

This clone was detected only a few times. This rearrangement joins TRBV25-1 to TRBJ2-7; D tentatively fits TRBD1 or TRBD2 (5 bases each). Trimming removed 2 bases from V and 5 bases from J, with 16 bases in between. The CDR3 length is 15 residues. The germline CDR1 and CDR2 sequences are MGHDK and SYGVNS. Here the CDR3 DNA reads TGTGCCAGCAGTGAAGTCCGATCGGGGCGGGACGAGCAGTACTTC. Protein product: CASSEVRSGRDEQYF.

This chain joins TRBV6-6 and TRBJ2-5, with TRBD1 matching 8 bases. Germline loops: CDR1 MNHNY, CDR2 SVGAGI (reference sequence). CDR3 length: 13 amino acids. Trimming removed 2 bases from V and 5 bases from J; junction bases left unmatched: 1. The CDR3 here is CASSYNRGETQYF. The CDR3 DNA is TGTGCCAGCAGTTACAACAGGGGGGAGACCCAGTACTTC.

The rearrangement uses TRBV7-9 and TRBJ2-1; D might be TRBD2 (7 bases). Germline V CDR1 and CDR2: SEHNR, FQNEAQ (reference sequence). The CDR3 totals 15 residues. The germline V and J ends were trimmed by 1 base and 2 bases, with 9 bases remaining between them. In DNA, the CDR3 is TGTGCCAGCAGCTTAGGGGGGGGCCCCTACAATGAGCAGTTCTTC. Amino acid sequence: CASSLGGGPYNEQFF.